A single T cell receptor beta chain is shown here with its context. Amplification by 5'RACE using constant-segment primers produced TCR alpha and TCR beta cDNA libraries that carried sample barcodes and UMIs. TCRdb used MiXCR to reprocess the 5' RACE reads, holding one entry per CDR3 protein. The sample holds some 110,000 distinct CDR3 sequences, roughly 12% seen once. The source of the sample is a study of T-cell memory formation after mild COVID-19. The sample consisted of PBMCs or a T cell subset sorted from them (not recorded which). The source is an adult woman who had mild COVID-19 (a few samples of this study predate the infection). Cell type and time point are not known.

CDR3 loop: CASSFLVDEQFF. The DNA for the CDR3 is TGTGCCAGCAGCTTTTTGGTCGATGAGCAGTTCTTC. The V and J genes are TRBV7-9 and TRBJ2-1; D ambiguous. V was shortened by 3 bases and J by 8 bases, with 8 bases between the two germline ends. This CDR3 region has 12 residues. CDR1 is SEHNR and CDR2 is FQNEAQ in the germline V gene (reference sequence).